The TCR beta chain under discussion was sequenced for a study of OX40 agonist ivuxolimab in advanced cancers. Whole-study context: Every 2 weeks, patients got intravenous ivuxolimab at one of six dose levels (0.01-10 mg/kg).

The CDR3 loop spans 13 amino acids. Germline V gene data show CDR1 as SGHTA and CDR2 as FQGTGA. V was shortened by 4 bases and J by 0 bases, with 5 bases between the two germline ends. Sequenced by immunoSEQ multiplex PCR; TCRdb stores in-frame clones only, minus some. Here the sample spans some 38,000 clones, 90% to 95% being singletons. Study-level points and caveats: Compared with CD4+, CD8+ T cells on average had more expanded clones. Blood T cells, both CD4+ and CD8+, expanded clonally by week 6 at 0.1 to 3.0 mg/kg.

As to this clone: What it binds is unknown.

The source of this sequence is an adult with an advanced solid tumor such as melanoma, head and neck, liver or kidney cancer. This chain uses TRBV7-3 with TRBJ2-3; no definite D call. The specimen was CD4+ or CD8+ T cells sorted from blood, collected in a trial of the OX40 agonist ivuxolimab. The CDR3 sequence: CASSSSSTDTQYF. For the CDR3, the DNA is TGTGCCAGCAGCTCCTCTAGCACAGATACGCAGTATTTT.